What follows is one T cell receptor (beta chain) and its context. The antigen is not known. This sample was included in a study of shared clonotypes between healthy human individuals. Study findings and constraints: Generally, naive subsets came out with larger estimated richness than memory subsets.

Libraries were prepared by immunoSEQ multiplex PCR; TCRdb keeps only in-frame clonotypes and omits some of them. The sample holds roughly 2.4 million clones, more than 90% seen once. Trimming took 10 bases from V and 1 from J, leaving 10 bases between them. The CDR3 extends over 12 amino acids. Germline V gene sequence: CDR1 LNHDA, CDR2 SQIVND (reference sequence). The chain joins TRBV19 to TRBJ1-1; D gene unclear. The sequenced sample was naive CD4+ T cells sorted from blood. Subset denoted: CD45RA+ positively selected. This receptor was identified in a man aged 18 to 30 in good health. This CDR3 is CATLSWNTEAFF. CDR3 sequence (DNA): TGTGCCACCCTGTCTTGGAACACTGAAGCTTTCTTT.